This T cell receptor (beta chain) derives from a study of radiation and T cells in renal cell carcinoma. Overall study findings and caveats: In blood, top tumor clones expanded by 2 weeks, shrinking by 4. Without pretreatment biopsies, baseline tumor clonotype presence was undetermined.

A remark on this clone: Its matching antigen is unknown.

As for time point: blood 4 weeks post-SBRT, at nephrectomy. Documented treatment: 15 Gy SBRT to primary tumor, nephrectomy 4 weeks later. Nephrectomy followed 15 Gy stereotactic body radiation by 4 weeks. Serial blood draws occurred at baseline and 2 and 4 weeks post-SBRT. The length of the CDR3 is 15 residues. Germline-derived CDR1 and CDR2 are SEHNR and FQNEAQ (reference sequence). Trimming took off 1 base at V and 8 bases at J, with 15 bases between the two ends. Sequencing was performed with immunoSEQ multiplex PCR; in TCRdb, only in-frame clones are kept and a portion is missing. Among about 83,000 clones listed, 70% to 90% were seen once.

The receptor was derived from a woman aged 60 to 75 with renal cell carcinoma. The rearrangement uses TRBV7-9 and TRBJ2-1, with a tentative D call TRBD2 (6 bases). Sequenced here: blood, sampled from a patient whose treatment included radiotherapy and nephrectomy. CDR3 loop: CASSLVFGLRDEQFF. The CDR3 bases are TGTGCCAGCAGCTTAGTATTCGGACTACGCGATGAGCAGTTCTTC.